This T cell receptor (beta chain) was obtained from a study of T cells in Graves' hyperthyroidism and ophthalmopathy (dated by TCRdb to about 2019). Study-level background: Peripheral blood was sampled at the time of initial diagnosis, prior to any treatment. TCR V-J signatures able to tell the groups apart were searched for in a discovery cohort of 95 or so patients, of whom around 43 had Graves' ophthalmopathy and around 57 had stable Graves' hyperthyroidism. Prospective prediction of ophthalmopathy was tested in an independent validation cohort consisting of 18 hyperthyroidism patients and 15 to 17 patients who later progressed to ophthalmopathy. The 90 to 100 discovery patients were randomly divided into training and test sets at a 7:3 ratio. In addition, the study compared T-cell repertoires in thyroid tissue and in blood from five or six Graves' hyperthyroidism patients. After blood sampling, hyperthyroidism patients were treated with methimazole at a starting dose of 30 mg daily, and ophthalmopathy patients were treated with high-dose intravenous methylprednisolone. The paper reports TCR Vbeta CDR3 sequencing of some 140 peripheral blood samples: fewer than 50 ophthalmopathy, under 85 hyperthyroidism and around 17 progressor patients. What the research found in general, with its limitations: In validation, the model predicted progression to ophthalmopathy a median of 6.5 months before onset, with approximately 68% sensitivity and 72.22% specificity. Most expanded thyroid clonotypes (frequency above 0.001) were also detected in blood, suggesting blood repertoires may reflect thyroid immune responses. A model built on a 13 V-J signature distinguished ophthalmopathy from stable hyperthyroidism, reaching over 85% sensitivity and about 81% specificity in cross-validation and 80%/75% in testing. Sample size was not statistically predetermined, and investigators were not blinded to group allocation.

Moderately to severely active disease, a Clinical Activity Score of at least 3, a NOSPECS grade of at least 4, and a duration under 3 months were present in ophthalmopathy patients. Patients with uncontrolled infections, other autoimmune diseases, pregnancy or lactation were excluded. Diagnoses relied on clinical symptoms, serum thyroxine and TRAb, thyroid ultrasound and orbital computed tomography. PBMCs were isolated from about 10 ml of fresh peripheral blood by Ficoll-Paque density gradient centrifugation. Trizol reagent was used to extract total RNA, and RNA quality was then checked on an Agilent 2100 Bioanalyzer. This clonotype came up many times. No antigen is known for it. One base away there is no much larger clone; base qualities are not given. TCR beta CDR3 regions were amplified from RNA transcripts. A first-round RT-PCR of the TCR CDR3 used the HTBI primer set with the Qiagen OneStep RT-PCR kit. A second multiplex PCR round built the libraries, followed by size selection and purification. Libraries were sequenced paired-end with 100 bp reads on an Illumina HiSeq2000. The authors processed their data as follows. SOAPnuke was used to process the raw data, removing reads that contained adapters or uncalled bases, had a mean Phred below 15, or lacked an exact match to the constant primer or identifier. High-quality paired reads were merged with COPE v1.2.5, and unique nucleotide sequences were defined as clonotypes. Clonotypes were aligned to IMGT TRBV, TRBD and TRBJ reference segments using MiTCR v1.1. Only V-J combinations with frequency above 0.0001, covering 99.2% of repertoires, were analysed. The TCS score was defined as F50 (clonal expansion) divided by E x V (chaos), with BLOSUM62-based TCRdist calculated between CDR3 peptides within each V-J. Welch's t-statistics and random forest reduced 450 to 600 V-J features to 13, which were used in a naive Bayes classifier (R e1071). TCRdb reworked the public reads: Q25 trimming with fastp, MiXCR clone assembly, productive beta chains retained. Each entry is one CDR3 protein sequence, shown with its most common DNA and genes. The V and J calls follow TCRdb's processing rather than the paper's. Recorded for this sample are 500,000 to 650,000 distinct CDR3 sequences; roughly 14% of them occurred a single time. Jointly, the top ten make up around 12% of the sample.

Per the germline V gene (reference sequence), DFQATT is the CDR1 and SNEGSKA is the CDR2. V sheds 6 bases and J sheds 6 bases, leaving 17 bases between their ends. Spanning cysteine to phenylalanine, the CDR3 consists of 13 amino acids. The entry retains the CDR3 DNA only, 39 bases that are in frame from base 1. The sequence joins TRBV20-1 to TRBJ1-1; the best D guess is TRBD1, with 5 bases matching. The receptor's source is a woman in her forties or fifties with Graves' ophthalmopathy. Specimen: blood. The CDR3 has the sequence CSALRGVSPEAFF. The bases are TGCAGTGCCCTGAGGGGAGTCAGTCCTGAAGCTTTCTTT.